The present T cell receptor beta chain was sequenced within a study of blood T cell repertoires in COVID-19. Overall study context: Sources were T cells, B-cell-depleted T cells, or PBMCs; the material itself was cDNA or gDNA.

Germline values: CDR1 MDHEN, CDR2 SYDVKM. CDR3 size: 14 residues. The V gene lost 4 bases and the J gene lost 7 bases, with 14 bases spanning the gap. In the original workflow: Reference gene primer amplification gave nucleated cell count estimates. The assay was immunoSEQ multiplex PCR, and TCRdb's table has in-frame clones only and misses some. The V and J calls and the clone size are those of that table, but D and trimming were determined from the DNA. The sample holds a few hundred thousand clones, approximately 81% seen once. Sequenced input: peripheral blood. The receptor's source is a woman aged 18 to 35 with acute or convalescent COVID-19. The chain is built from TRBV28 and TRBJ2-1; possibly TRBD2 for D (5 bases). The CDR3 DNA sequence: TGTGCCAGCAGTTCCGGTACGGGGTGGAATGAGCAGTTCTTC. The encoded protein is CASSSGTGWNEQFF.